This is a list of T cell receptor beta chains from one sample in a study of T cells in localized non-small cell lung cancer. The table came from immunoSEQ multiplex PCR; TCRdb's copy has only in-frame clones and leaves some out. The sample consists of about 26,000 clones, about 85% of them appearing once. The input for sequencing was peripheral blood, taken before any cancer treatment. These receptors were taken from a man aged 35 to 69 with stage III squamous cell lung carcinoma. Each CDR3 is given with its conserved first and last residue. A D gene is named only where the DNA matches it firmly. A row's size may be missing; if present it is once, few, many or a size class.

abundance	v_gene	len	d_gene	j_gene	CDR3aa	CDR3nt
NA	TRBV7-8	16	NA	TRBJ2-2	CASSWGGIIATGELFF	TGTGCCAGCAGCTGGGGAGGTATCATAGCCACCGGGGAGCTGTTTTTT
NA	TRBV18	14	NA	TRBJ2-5	CASSPRTQKETQYF	TGTGCCAGCTCACCAAGAACTCAGAAAGAGACCCAGTACTTC
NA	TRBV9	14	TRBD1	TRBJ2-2	CASDRDGSTGELFF	TGTGCCAGCGACAGGGATGGCTCCACCGGGGAGCTGTTTTTT
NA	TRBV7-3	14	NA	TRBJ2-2	CASSALTGTGELFF	TGTGCCAGCAGCGCACTGACAGGCACCGGGGAGCTGTTTTTT
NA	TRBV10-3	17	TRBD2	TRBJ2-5	CAIGALTGGLVQETQYF	TGTGCCATCGGCGCGTTGACGGGGGGTTTGGTACAAGAGACCCAGTACTTC
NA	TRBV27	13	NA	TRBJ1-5	CASSAGVHQPQHF	TGTGCCAGCAGTGCGGGTGTTCATCAGCCCCAGCATTTT
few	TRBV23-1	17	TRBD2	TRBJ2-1	CASSQSTGLAGDNEQFF	TGCGCCAGCAGTCAATCGACAGGACTAGCGGGGGATAATGAGCAGTTCTTC
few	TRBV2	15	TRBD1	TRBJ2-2	CASRRQGPNTGELFF	TGTGCCAGCAGGAGACAGGGGCCGAACACCGGGGAGCTGTTTTTT
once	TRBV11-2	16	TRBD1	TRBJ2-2	CASSPSRDRLARELFF	TGTGCCAGCAGCCCTAGTCGGGACAGGTTGGCGCGGGAGCTGTTTTTT
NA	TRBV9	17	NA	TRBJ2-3	CASSVVQGPPSTDTQYF	TGTGCCAGCAGCGTAGTACAGGGCCCTCCTAGCACAGATACGCAGTATTTT
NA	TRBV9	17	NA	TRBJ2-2	CASSGSRRDPLAGELFF	TGTGCCAGCAGCGGTAGCCGACGGGACCCCCTTGCCGGGGAGCTGTTTTTT
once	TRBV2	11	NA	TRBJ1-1	CASSPMVAAFF	TGTGCCAGCAGTCCGATGGTAGCGGCTTTCTTT
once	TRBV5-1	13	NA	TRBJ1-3	CASSPDSGNTIYF	TGCGCCAGCAGCCCGGACAGTGGAAACACCATATATTTT
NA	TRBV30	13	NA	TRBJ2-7	CAWSPLGAGEQYF	TGTGCCTGGAGTCCCCTAGGGGCGGGCGAGCAGTACTTC
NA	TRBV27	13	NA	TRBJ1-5	CASRDRAHQPQHF	TGTGCCAGCAGGGACAGAGCTCATCAGCCCCAGCATTTT
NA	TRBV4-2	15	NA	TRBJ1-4	CASSQVSQINEKLFF	TGTGCCAGCAGCCAAGTGTCTCAGATCAATGAAAAACTGTTTTTT
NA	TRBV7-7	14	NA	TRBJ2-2	CASSLAVNTGELFF	TGTGCCAGCAGCTTAGCGGTAAACACCGGGGAGCTGTTTTTT
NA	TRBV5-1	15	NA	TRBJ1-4	CASSLGQGSNEKLFF	TGCGCCAGCAGCTTGGGTCAGGGATCTAATGAAAAACTGTTTTTT